The 3 T cell receptor beta chains given below trace back to one sample, sequenced in a study of blood T cell repertoires in COVID-19. Assay used: immunoSEQ multiplex PCR; TCRdb lists only in-frame clones, some missing. The data hold around 40,000 clones, with 80% observed a single time. Sequencing was performed on peripheral blood. The receptor source for this set is an elderly man with active or convalescent COVID-19.

The V call is TRBV7-9, the J call TRBJ1-5; tentative D call: TRBD1 (6 bases). The CDR3 has 15 residues. The germline V gene encodes CDR1 SEHNR and CDR2 FQNEAQ (reference sequence). V was cut by 1 base and J by 3 bases, with 10 bases left in between. CDR3 in amino acids: CASSLGQGLNQPQHF. The CDR3 DNA sequence: TGTGCCAGCAGCTTAGGGCAGGGGCTCAATCAGCCCCAGCATTTT.

The gene calls are TRBV4-3 and TRBJ2-7; 7 bases are shared with TRBD2. V lost 0 bases, J lost 2 bases, and 13 bases stayed unmatched. The CDR3 has 18 residues. Germline assignment: CDR1 LGHNA and CDR2 YSLEER. CDR3 DNA: TGCGCCAGCAGCCAAGATAGGGTCACTAGCGCCATGGCCTACGAGCAGTACTTC. Amino acids: CASSQDRVTSAMAYEQYF.

This rearrangement joins TRBV2 to TRBJ1-4; TRBD1 is a possible D gene (5 bases). Trimming took 3 bases from V and 7 from J, leaving 12 bases between them. CDR3 length: 14 amino acids. Germline CDR1 SNHLY, CDR2 FYNNEI. The CDR3 DNA is TGTGCCAGCAGTGAGCAGGCCGGGGGTGAAAAACTGTTTTTT. Protein: CASSEQAGGEKLFF.